Sequencing of this T cell receptor beta chain was carried out in a study of shared clonotypes between healthy human individuals. Study results and limitations: Richness estimates generally favored naive over memory subsets.

The protocol was immunoSEQ multiplex PCR, while the TCRdb copy is restricted to in-frame clones and leaves out a portion. The sample consists of over 1.4 million clones, roughly 96% of them appearing once. In the CD4+ fraction, cells were divided into CD45RA+ naive and CD45RA-negative memory subsets. There are 13 residues in the CDR3. Between the trimmed V and J ends, which lost 7 bases and 5 bases, there was a span of 14 bases. Germline V lookup: CDR1 LNHDA, CDR2 SQIVND (reference sequence). With respect to this clone: Antigen: not known.

The V gene is TRBV19, the J gene TRBJ2-5, with D uncertain. The receptor comes from a man younger than 45 in good health. Sequenced sample: naive CD4+ T cells sorted from blood. Subset described: CD45RA+ positively selected. The CDR3 bases are TGTGCCAGTAAAGTTCATGGTGAGGAGACCCAGTACTTC. Amino acid sequence: CASKVHGEETQYF.